Sequencing of this TCR beta chain was carried out in a study of CD8 T cells in ankylosing spondylitis (dated by TCRdb to 2016 to 2017). A note on the overall study: The study set out to find disease-linked TCR variants by profiling T cell receptor beta repertoires in ankylosing spondylitis patients and healthy donors. The full study cohort comprised 25 or so ankylosing spondylitis patients and around 100 healthy donors. Peripheral blood was sampled, and synovial fluid was also collected from ankylosing spondylitis patients.

This clonotype showed up many times. The antigen it recognizes is unknown. No quality values exist for individual bases; no much larger clone is one base distant. The data were produced on an Illumina HiSeq 2500. Quantitative 5'-RACE with molecular barcodes was used to prepare TCR beta libraries. For the original study's pipeline: A new computational method based on a probabilistic model of VDJ rearrangement was used to identify disease-linked TCR variants. TCRdb reran the public reads through fastp at Q25 and MiXCR, keeping productive beta chains. When rows share a CDR3 protein, they turn into one entry using the most common DNA and genes. Here the V and J calls rest on TCRdb's processing, not on the authors' analysis. This sample is represented by around 150,000 distinct CDR3 sequences; roughly 10% of them were singletons. The top ten clonotypes cover roughly 4% of the sample. As encoded in the germline V gene, CDR1 is SGHRS while CDR2 is YFSETQ. Inclusive of the bounding cysteine and phenylalanine, the CDR3 is 15 residues long. Only the CDR3 DNA stays, 45 bases, in frame from base 1. The junction shows trimming of 1 base on V and 6 bases on J, and the gene matches do not reach 2 bases of it.

Beyond this particular receptor, the publication reports: The disease-linked clones had a CD8+ phenotype and were found at relatively low frequencies in peripheral blood. Some motif variants had previously been reported in the synovial fluid and blood of reactive arthritis patients, which suggests shared mechanisms of disease initiation. The disease-linked clones were reported to be significantly enriched in matched synovial fluid samples from ankylosing spondylitis patients. A TCR beta motif of several highly homologous amino acid variants appeared characteristic of blood from ankylosing spondylitis patients.

Material: blood, either unsorted or a sorted T cell fraction (not recorded which). This sequence uses TRBV5-1 and TRBJ1-4; 11 central bases correspond to TRBD1. The receptor's source is a female donor with ankylosing spondylitis or in good health (not recorded which). The DNA reads as follows: TGCGCCAGCAGCTTGACGGGACAGGGGGATGAAAAACTGTTTTTT. This codes for CASSLTGQGDEKLFF.